These T cell receptor beta chains were read from a single sample in a study of Tregs in tolerant kidney transplant recipients. This table comes from immunoSEQ multiplex PCR, and its TCRdb copy is limited to in-frame clones, with some not included. The sample carries approximately 17,000 clones, less than 80% recorded once. Their antigens remain unidentified. Sequencing was performed on Tregs from blood cultured with allogeneic cells. The receptors come from a human donor in good health. Each CDR3 is given with its conserved first and last residue. The D gene is left open where the match is weak. Part of the rows lack a size; the others show once, few, many or a class for expanded clones.

V	D	J	size	CDR3	DNA
TRBV20-1	-	TRBJ2-1	-	CSALNNEQFF	TGCAGTGCTCTCAACAATGAGCAGTTCTTC
TRBV7-2	TRBD1	TRBJ1-2	medium-sized	CASSKAPGGLFNYGYTF	TGTGCCAGCAGTAAGGCGCCAGGGGGCTTATTTAACTATGGCTACACCTTC
TRBV6-5	TRBD1	TRBJ1-1	few	CASSSSGSRGEAFF	TGTGCCAGCAGTTCCTCCGGGTCCAGGGGGGAAGCTTTCTTT
TRBV6-1	-	TRBJ2-7	-	CASSERGDYEQYF	TGTGCCAGCAGTGAAAGGGGGGACTACGAGCAGTACTTC
TRBV5-1	-	TRBJ2-2	-	CASSLLQGNVGELFF	TGCGCCAGCAGCTTGTTACAGGGTAACGTCGGGGAGCTGTTTTTT
TRBV19	-	TRBJ2-5	-	CASSIDSGGETQYF	TGTGCCAGTAGTATAGACTCAGGTGGGGAGACCCAGTACTTC
TRBV18	-	TRBJ2-7	-	CASSPPGIGMNYEQYF	TGTGCCAGCTCACCACCAGGGATAGGGATGAACTACGAGCAGTACTTC
TRBV6-1	-	TRBJ2-2	few	CASSRNTGELFF	TGTGCCAGCAGCAGGAACACCGGGGAGCTGTTTTTT
TRBV4-3	TRBD2	TRBJ2-3	-	CASSQGRGSGTDTQYF	TGCGCCAGCAGCCAAGGGCGGGGTAGCGGGACAGATACGCAGTATTTT
TRBV5-1	TRBD1	TRBJ1-4	few	CASSPGRGRSDEKLFF	TGCGCCAGCAGTCCTGGAAGGGGGCGGAGTGATGAAAAACTGTTTTTT
TRBV11-3	TRBD2	TRBJ2-1	-	CASSFRGGPYNEQFF	TGTGCCAGCAGCTTCCGGGGGGGGCCCTACAATGAGCAGTTCTTC
TRBV29-1	-	TRBJ1-2	-	CSVTMEHLRQKEDGYTF	TGCAGCGTGACAATGGAGCATTTGAGGCAAAAGGAGGATGGCTACACCTTC
TRBV5-1	TRBD1	TRBJ1-2	-	CASSVTGGRYGYTF	TGCGCCAGCAGCGTCACAGGGGGCAGGTATGGCTACACCTTC
TRBV7-6	-	TRBJ2-6	-	CASSLVPASSGANVLTF	TGTGCCAGCAGCTTAGTTCCCGCGAGCTCTGGGGCCAACGTCCTGACTTTC
TRBV5-6	-	TRBJ1-3	few	CASSLGGSGNTIYF	TGTGCCAGCAGCTTGGGAGGATCTGGAAACACCATATATTTT
TRBV7-8	-	TRBJ2-1	-	CASSPQFGEQFF	TGTGCCAGCAGCCCCCAGTTCGGGGAGCAGTTCTTC
TRBV29-1	-	TRBJ1-1	medium-sized	CSVLGGNTEAFF	TGCAGCGTTCTGGGCGGGAACACTGAAGCTTTCTTT